The source of this T cell receptor (beta chain) is a study of T cell changes during pregnancy in multiple sclerosis. Germline trimming cut 0 bases from V and 6 bases from J; bases unmatched to any gene: 8. Germline CDR1 reads SGDLS; CDR2 reads YYNGEE. The CDR3 has 16 amino acids. Only in-frame clones appear in the TCRdb table, and some are missing; sequencing was by immunoSEQ multiplex PCR. This sample has around 68,000 clones, with under 95% found just once. This sequence was found in a female donor with multiple sclerosis, enrolled in a pregnancy study. The input for sequencing was CD4+ T cells from peripheral blood mononuclear cells, taken before pregnancy. The genes are TRBV9 and TRBJ2-4; TRBD2 aligns across 8 bases. CDR3 nucleotides: TGTGCCAGCAGCGTAGGCCTAGCGGGTCCGGTAAACATTCAGTACTTC. Its protein product is CASSVGLAGPVNIQYF.